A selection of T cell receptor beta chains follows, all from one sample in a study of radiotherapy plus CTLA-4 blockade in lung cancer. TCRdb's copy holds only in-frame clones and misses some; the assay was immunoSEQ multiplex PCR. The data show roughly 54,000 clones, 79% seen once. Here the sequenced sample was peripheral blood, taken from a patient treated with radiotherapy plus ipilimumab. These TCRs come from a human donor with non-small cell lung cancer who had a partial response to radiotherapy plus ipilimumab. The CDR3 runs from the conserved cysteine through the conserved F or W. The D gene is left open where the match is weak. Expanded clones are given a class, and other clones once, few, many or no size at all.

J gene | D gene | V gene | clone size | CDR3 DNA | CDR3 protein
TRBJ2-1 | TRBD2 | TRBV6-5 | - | TGTGCCAGCTGGGGACTAGCGGGGGGGCAGCAGTTCTTC | CASWGLAGGQQFF
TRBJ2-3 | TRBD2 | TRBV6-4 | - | TGTGCCAGCAGCGCGACTAGCGGCACAGATACGCAGTATTTT | CASSATSGTDTQYF
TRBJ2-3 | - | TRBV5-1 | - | TGCGCCAGCAGACCCCCGGGGAGCGCAGATACGCAGTATTTT | CASRPPGSADTQYF
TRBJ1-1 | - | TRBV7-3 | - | TGTGCCAGCAGCTTAAATGGAGGGCTCACTGAAGCTTTCTTT | CASSLNGGLTEAFF
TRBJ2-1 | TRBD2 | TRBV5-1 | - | TGCGCCAGCAGCTCGGGACTAGCGGGGACCAATGAGCAGTTCTTC | CASSSGLAGTNEQFF
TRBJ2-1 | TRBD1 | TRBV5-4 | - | TGTGCCAGCAGCTTGGCCCGGACAGGGGGCTACAATGAGCAGTTCTTC | CASSLARTGGYNEQFF
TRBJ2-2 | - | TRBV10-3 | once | TGTGCCATCAGTGGTATTAGAAGCTCCGGGGAGCTGTTTTTT | CAISGIRSSGELFF
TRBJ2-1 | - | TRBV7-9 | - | TGTGCCAGCAGCTTTCTTGTGGTAGCCAACTCCTACAATGAGCAGTTCTTC | CASSFLVVANSYNEQFF
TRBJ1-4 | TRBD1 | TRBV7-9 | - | TGTGCCAGCAGCTTAGCCGACAGGGGGAATGAAAAACTGTTTTTT | CASSLADRGNEKLFF
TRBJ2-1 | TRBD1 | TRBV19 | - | TGTGCCAGTAGTCGACAGGGTACAAGTAATGAGCAGTTCTTC | CASSRQGTSNEQFF
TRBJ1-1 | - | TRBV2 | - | TGTGCCAGCAGCGCTCAGCAGGTGACTGAAGCTTTCTTT | CASSAQQVTEAFF
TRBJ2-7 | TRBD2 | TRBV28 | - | TGTGCCAGCACTCCCGGGGGGGGTCCCCACGAGCAGTACTTC | CASTPGGGPHEQYF
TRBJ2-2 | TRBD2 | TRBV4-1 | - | TGCGCCAGCAGCCGAACTAGCGGGGGAACCGGGGAGCTGTTTTTT | CASSRTSGGTGELFF
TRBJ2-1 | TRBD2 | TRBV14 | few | TGTGCCAGCAGCCAGGGGCGGGGGGGCGGGGATGAGCAGTTCTTC | CASSQGRGGGDEQFF
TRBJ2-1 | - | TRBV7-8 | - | TGTGCCAGCAGCTTAGCTGGCGGGACGACCTACAATGAGCAGTTCTTC | CASSLAGGTTYNEQFF
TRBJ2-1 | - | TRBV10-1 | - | TGCGCCAGCAGTGAGACAGGGAGCTCCTACAATGAGCAGTTCTTC | CASSETGSSYNEQFF
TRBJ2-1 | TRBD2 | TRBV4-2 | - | TGTGCCAGCAGCCAATTCGGGGGGTCCCATGAGCAGTTCTTC | CASSQFGGSHEQFF
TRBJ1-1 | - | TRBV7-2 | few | TGTGCCAGCAGCTTAGGCAGGGAGAACACTGAAGCTTTCTTT | CASSLGRENTEAFF
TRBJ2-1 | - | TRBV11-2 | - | TGTGCCAGCAGCTTATATCAGGGGCCTGAGCAGTTCTTC | CASSLYQGPEQFF
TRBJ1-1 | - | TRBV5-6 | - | TGTGCCAGCAGCTTGGACAGGAACACTGAAGCTTTCTTT | CASSLDRNTEAFF